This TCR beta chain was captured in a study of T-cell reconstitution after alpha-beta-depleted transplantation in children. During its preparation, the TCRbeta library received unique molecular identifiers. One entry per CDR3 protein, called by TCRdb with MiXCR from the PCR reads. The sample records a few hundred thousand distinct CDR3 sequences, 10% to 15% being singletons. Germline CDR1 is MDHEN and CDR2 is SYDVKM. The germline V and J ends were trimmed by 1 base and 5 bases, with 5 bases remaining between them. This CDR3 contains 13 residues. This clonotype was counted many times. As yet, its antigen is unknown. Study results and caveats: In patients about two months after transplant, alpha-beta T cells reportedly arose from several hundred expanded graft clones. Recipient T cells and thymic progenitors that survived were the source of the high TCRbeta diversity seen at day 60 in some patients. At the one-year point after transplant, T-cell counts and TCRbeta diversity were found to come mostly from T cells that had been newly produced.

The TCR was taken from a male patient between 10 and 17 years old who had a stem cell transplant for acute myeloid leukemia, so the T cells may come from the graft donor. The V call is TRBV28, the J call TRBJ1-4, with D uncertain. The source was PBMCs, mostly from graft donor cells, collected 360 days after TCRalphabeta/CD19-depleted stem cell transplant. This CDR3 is CASSLFGNEKLFF. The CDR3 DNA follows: TGTGCCAGCAGTTTATTCGGGAATGAAAAACTGTTTTTT. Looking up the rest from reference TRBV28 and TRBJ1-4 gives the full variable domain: DVKVTQSSRYLVKRTGEKVFLECVQDMDHENMFWYRQDPGLGLRLIYFSYDVKMKEKGDIPEGYSVSREKKERFSLILESASTNQTSMYLCASSLFGNEKLFFGSGTQLSVL.